This T cell receptor beta chain was recorded in a study of blood T cells in healthy people across ages. Findings of the study overall: Among long-lived donors, naive CD4+ cells were more numerous and diversity higher than in aged donors. Age advanced and TCR beta diversity per million T cells fell, roughly linearly.

The CDR3 runs 14 residues. CDR1 is SNHLY and CDR2 is FYNNEI in the germline V gene. Healthy Caucasian individuals from Russia aged roughly 6 to 90 served as donors. For the second PCR, which ran for 7 to 11 cycles, a sample-barcoded 5' primer and a J-beta primer mix were used. TCRdb independently ran MiXCR on the 5' RACE reads; one entry per CDR3 protein. The sample has approximately 770,000 distinct CDR3 sequences, 58% seen once. As to this clonotype: Its antigen is unknown.

Sample: blood. The chain uses TRBV2 and TRBJ2-7; perhaps TRBD2 as D (6 bases). The J call may not be correct, given that the DNA end is closer to TRBJ2-5. The receptor was derived from a man aged 25 to 40 in good health. In DNA form, the CDR3 reads TGTGCCAGCAGTGAACTGGGGACTCAAGAGACCCAGTACTTC. Translated, it gives CASSELGTQETQYF.